This is a list of T cell receptor beta chains from one sample in a study of blood T cell repertoires in COVID-19. Some clones are missing from TCRdb's copy, which holds only in-frame ones; the method was immunoSEQ multiplex PCR. The sample holds 85,000 to 130,000 clones, around 90% seen once. Sequencing was carried out using peripheral blood. All receptors derive from a man in his 70s with acute or convalescent COVID-19. Each CDR3 is given with its conserved first and last residue. D genes are given only for firm matches. Clone size appears in some rows only: once, few, many, or a class for an expanded clone.

V gene	clone size	D gene	J gene	CDR3 DNA	CDR3 protein
TRBV3-1/TRBV3-2	-	TRBD2	TRBJ2-1	TGTGCCAGCAGTGTGGCTAGCGGGATCGATGAGCAGTTCTTC	CASSVASGIDEQFF
TRBV6-5	once	-	TRBJ1-5	TGTGCCAGCAGTCCGGAGGGACGTCAGCCCCAGCATTTT	CASSPEGRQPQHF
TRBV11-2	-	TRBD2	TRBJ2-3	TGTGCCAGCAGCTTAGGGACTAGCGGGGGAACGCAGTATTTT	CASSLGTSGGTQYF
TRBV6-5	-	-	TRBJ1-3	TGTGCCAGCAGTTACTCTCAGGGCCCTGGAAACACCATATATTTT	CASSYSQGPGNTIYF
TRBV18	-	TRBD2	TRBJ2-3	TGTGCCAGCTCACCACCGCTAGCGGGAGAGACAGATACGCAGTATTTT	CASSPPLAGETDTQYF
TRBV5-1	-	-	TRBJ2-7	TGCGCCAGCAGCTTGACTGGAGGTAACTACGAGCAGTACTTC	CASSLTGGNYEQYF
TRBV19	once	-	TRBJ2-3	TGTGCCAGTAGTACGGGGACTTCTAGCACAGATACGCAGTATTTT	CASSTGTSSTDTQYF
TRBV9	-	TRBD1	TRBJ1-3	TGTGCCAGCAGCGCTGGACAGGGGCCTTACTCTGGAAACACCATATATTTT	CASSAGQGPYSGNTIYF
TRBV2	-	TRBD1	TRBJ1-2	TGTGCCAGCAGTCCCGGGACAGGGGGTGGCTACACCTTC	CASSPGTGGGYTF
TRBV28	-	TRBD2	TRBJ2-7	TGTGCCAGCAGTTCCTTTAGCGGGAGCTGGGACGAGCAGTACTTC	CASSSFSGSWDEQYF
TRBV7-8	few	-	TRBJ1-3	TGTGCCAGCAGCTTATCCGGGGGGCTCTCTGGAAACACCATATATTTT	CASSLSGGLSGNTIYF
TRBV7-6	-	TRBD2	TRBJ2-5	TGTGCCAGCAGCCCAACCGGGACTAGCGGGAAAGGGACCCAGTACTTC	CASSPTGTSGKGTQYF
TRBV20-1	-	-	TRBJ1-2	TGCAGTGCTAGTAGCGGGACGGACTATGGCTACACCTTC	CSASSGTDYGYTF
TRBV7-2	-	-	TRBJ2-3	TGTGCCAGCAGCCCGGAGGGAGATACGCAGTATTTT	CASSPEGDTQYF
TRBV18	-	-	TRBJ1-1	TGTGCCAGCTCACAACAGGGTGGTGCTTTCTTT	CASSQQGGAFF
TRBV19	-	-	TRBJ1-2	TGTGCCAGTACAACCCCGACAACGGCTAACTATGGCTACACCTTC	CASTTPTTANYGYTF
TRBV6-5	-	-	TRBJ2-5	TGTGCCAGCAGTTACTCGAGTCTTGAAGAGACCCAGTACTTC	CASSYSSLEETQYF
TRBV10-2	-	TRBD1	TRBJ1-2	TGCGCCAGCAGGGACAGGGGGGGCCCAGCTAACTATGGCTACACCTTC	CASRDRGGPANYGYTF
TRBV6-6	-	-	TRBJ2-7	TGTGCCAGCAGTGTTACGGCTAGCTCCTACGAGCAGTACTTC	CASSVTASSYEQYF
TRBV15	few	-	TRBJ2-5	TGTGCCACCAGCAGAGTATCGGCAGGAGAGACCCAGTACTTC	CATSRVSAGETQYF
TRBV7-9	-	-	TRBJ2-7	TGTGCCAGCAGCTTAGAGGGACATCGGAACGAGCAGTACTTC	CASSLEGHRNEQYF
TRBV7-3	-	-	TRBJ2-2	TGTGCCAGCAGCCCCGGACATTCCTCCGGGGAGCTGTTTTTT	CASSPGHSSGELFF
TRBV19	-	TRBD1	TRBJ1-2	TGTGCCAGTAGTATCCAGGCAGGGGGCCGGTATGGCTACACCTTC	CASSIQAGGRYGYTF
TRBV11-3	-	TRBD2	TRBJ2-3	TGTGCCAGCAGCTTAGTAGCGGGAGTCTCAGATACGCAGTATTTT	CASSLVAGVSDTQYF
TRBV25-1	once	-	TRBJ2-7	TGTGCCAGCAGTGAATTAGGCGGAGGGGGCTTCTACGAGCAGTACTTC	CASSELGGGGFYEQYF
TRBV6-2/TRBV6-3	-	-	TRBJ1-5	TGTGCCAGCAGTCGTTCGGACATTAATTGGGGTCAGCCCCAGCATTTT	CASSRSDINWGQPQHF
TRBV12-3/TRBV12-4	once	-	TRBJ1-2	TGTGCCAGCAGTTTCGGGGGGGCCTATGGCTACACCTTC	CASSFGGAYGYTF
TRBV7-9	-	-	TRBJ1-2	TGTGCCAGCAGCTTAGACAGGTCCTATGGCTACACCTTC	CASSLDRSYGYTF
TRBV15	-	TRBD1	TRBJ2-7	TGTGCCACCAGCGGCGGGACAGGGAGCGAGCAGTACTTC	CATSGGTGSEQYF
TRBV7-9	-	-	TRBJ1-2	TGTGCCAGCAGCTTTGAGGCAGCTTATGGCTACACCTTC	CASSFEAAYGYTF
TRBV12-3/TRBV12-4	-	TRBD1	TRBJ1-2	TGTGCCAGCAGCCCACAGGGGACCTATGGCTACACCTTC	CASSPQGTYGYTF